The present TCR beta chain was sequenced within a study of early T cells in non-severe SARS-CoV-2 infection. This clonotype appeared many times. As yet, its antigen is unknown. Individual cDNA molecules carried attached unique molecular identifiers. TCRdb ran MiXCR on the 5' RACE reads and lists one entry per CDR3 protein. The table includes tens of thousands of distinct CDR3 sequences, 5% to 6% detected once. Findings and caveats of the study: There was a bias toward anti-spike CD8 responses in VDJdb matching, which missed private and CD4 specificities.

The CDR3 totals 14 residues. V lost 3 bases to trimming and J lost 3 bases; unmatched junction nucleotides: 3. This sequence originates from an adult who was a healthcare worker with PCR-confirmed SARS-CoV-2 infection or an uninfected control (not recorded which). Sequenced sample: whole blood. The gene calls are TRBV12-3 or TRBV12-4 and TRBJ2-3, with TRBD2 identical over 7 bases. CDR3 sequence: CASSFSGTTDTQYF. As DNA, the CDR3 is TGTGCCAGCAGTTTCAGCGGGACGACAGATACGCAGTATTTT.